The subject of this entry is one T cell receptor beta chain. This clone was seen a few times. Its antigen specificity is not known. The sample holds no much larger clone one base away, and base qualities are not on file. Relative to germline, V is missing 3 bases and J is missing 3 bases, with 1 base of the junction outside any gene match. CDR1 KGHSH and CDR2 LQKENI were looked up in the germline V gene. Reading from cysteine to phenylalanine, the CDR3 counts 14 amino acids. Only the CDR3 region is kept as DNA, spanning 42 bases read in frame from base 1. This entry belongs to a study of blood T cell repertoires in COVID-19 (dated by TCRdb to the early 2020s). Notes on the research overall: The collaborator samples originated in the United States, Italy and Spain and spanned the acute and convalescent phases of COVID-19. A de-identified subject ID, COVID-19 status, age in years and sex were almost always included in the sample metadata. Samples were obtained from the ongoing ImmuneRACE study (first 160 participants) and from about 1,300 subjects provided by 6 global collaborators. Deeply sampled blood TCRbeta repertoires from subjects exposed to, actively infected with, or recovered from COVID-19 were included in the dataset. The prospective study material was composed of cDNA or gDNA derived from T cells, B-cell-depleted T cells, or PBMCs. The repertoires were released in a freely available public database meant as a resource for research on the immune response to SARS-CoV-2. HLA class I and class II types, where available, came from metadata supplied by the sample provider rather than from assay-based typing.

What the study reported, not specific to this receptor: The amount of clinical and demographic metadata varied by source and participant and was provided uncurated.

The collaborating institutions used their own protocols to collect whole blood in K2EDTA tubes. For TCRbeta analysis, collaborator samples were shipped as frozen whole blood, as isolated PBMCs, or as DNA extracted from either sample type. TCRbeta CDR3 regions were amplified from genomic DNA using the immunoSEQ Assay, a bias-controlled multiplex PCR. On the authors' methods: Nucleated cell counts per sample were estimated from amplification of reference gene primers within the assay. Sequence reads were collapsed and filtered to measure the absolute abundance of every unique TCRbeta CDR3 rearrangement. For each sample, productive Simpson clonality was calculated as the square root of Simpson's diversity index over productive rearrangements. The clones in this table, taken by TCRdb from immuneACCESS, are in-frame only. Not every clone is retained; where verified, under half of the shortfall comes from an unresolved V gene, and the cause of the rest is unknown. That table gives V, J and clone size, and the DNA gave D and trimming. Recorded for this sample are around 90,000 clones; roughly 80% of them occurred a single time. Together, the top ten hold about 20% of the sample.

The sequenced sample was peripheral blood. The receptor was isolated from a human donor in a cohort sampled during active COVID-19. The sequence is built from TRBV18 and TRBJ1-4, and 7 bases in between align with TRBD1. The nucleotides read TGTGCCAGCTCACCCGGGACAGCTAATGAAAAACTGTTTTTT. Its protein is CASSPGTANEKLFF. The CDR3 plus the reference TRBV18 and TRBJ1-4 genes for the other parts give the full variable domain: NAGVMQNPRHLVRRRGQEARLRCSPMKGHSHVYWYRQLPEEGLKFMVYLQKENIIDESGMPKERFSAEFPKEGPSILRIQQVVRGDSAAYFCASSPGTANEKLFFGSGTQLSVL.